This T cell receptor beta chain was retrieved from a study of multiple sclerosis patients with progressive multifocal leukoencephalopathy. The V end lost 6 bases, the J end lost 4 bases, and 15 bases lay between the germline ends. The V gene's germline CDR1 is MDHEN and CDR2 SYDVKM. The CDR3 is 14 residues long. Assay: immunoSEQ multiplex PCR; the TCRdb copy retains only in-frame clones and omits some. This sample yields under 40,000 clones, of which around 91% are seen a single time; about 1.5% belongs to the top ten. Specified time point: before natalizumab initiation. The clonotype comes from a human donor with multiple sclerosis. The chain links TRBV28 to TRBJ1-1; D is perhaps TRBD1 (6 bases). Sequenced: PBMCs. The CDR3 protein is CASSGYRVVTEAFF. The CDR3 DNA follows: TGTGCCAGCAGCGGGTACAGGGTTGTCACTGAAGCTTTCTTT.